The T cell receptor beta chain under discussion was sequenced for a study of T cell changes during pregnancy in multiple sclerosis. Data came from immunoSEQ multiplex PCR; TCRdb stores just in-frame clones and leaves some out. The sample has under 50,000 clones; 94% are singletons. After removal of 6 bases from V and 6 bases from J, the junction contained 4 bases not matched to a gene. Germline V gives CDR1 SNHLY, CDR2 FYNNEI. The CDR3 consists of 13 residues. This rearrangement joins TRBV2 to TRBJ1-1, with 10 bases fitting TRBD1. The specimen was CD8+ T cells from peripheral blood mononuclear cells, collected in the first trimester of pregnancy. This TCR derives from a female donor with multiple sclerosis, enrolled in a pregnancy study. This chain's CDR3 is CASSGGTGAEAFF. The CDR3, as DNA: TGTGCCAGCAGCGGGGGGACAGGGGCTGAAGCTTTCTTT.